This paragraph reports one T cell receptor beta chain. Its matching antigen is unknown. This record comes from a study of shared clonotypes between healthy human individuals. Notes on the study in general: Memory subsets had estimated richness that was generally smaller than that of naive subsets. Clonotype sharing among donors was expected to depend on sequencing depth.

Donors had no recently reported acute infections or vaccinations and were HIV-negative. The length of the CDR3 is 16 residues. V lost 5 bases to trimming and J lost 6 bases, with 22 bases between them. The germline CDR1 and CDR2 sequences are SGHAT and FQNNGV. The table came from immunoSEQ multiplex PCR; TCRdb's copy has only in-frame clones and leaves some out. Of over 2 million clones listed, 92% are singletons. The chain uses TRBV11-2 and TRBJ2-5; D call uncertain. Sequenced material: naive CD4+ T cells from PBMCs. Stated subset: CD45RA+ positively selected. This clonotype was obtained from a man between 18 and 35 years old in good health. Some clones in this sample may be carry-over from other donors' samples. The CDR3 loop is CASSNRPDGVRQTQYF. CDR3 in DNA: TGTGCCAGCAGCAACCGCCCGGATGGGGTCAGGCAGACCCAGTACTTC.